Listed below are T cell receptor beta chains from one sample, sequenced in a study of vaccination effects on CD4 cells after COVID-19. No cognate antigen is known for these TCRs. Produced via immunoSEQ multiplex PCR; TCRdb's table is partial and in-frame only. The repertoire holds fewer than 75,000 clones, with approximately 81% as singletons. This specimen consisted of CD4+ T cells from PBMCs cultured without peptide, obtained after COVID-19 vaccination. Receptors originate from a human donor who received a COVID-19 vaccine. CDR3s include the opening cysteine and the closing phenylalanine or tryptophan. A D gene is named only where the DNA matches it firmly. Size tells how often a clone was seen (once, few, many) or the class of an expanded clone, and some rows leave it out.

CDR3: CASSLQGWTEAFF
DNA: TGTGCCAGCTCACTACAGGGTTGGACTGAAGCTTTCTTT
J: TRBJ1-1
V: TRBV18
D: NA
size: NA

CDR3: CSASDGAGYGYTF
DNA: TGCAGTGCTAGTGATGGGGCGGGCTATGGCTACACCTTC
J: TRBJ1-2
V: TRBV20-1
D: NA
size: NA

CDR3: CASRVPNQPQHF
DNA: TGTGCCAGCAGAGTTCCCAATCAGCCCCAGCATTTT
J: TRBJ1-5
V: TRBV28
D: NA
size: once

CDR3: CASSLQVPGETQYF
DNA: TGCGCCAGCAGCTTGCAGGTCCCGGGGGAGACCCAGTACTTC
J: TRBJ2-5
V: TRBV5-1
D: NA
size: NA

CDR3: CASSIGQRAETQYF
DNA: TGTGCCAGTAGTATTGGACAAAGGGCAGAGACCCAGTACTTC
J: TRBJ2-5
V: TRBV19
D: NA
size: NA

CDR3: CASSSFGTGNEKLFF
DNA: TGTGCCAGCAGTTCTTTCGGGACAGGGAATGAAAAACTGTTTTTT
J: TRBJ1-4
V: TRBV6-6
D: TRBD1
size: NA

CDR3: CASSLRGAGGGELFF
DNA: TGTGCCAGCAGTCTACGGGGGGCGGGAGGCGGGGAGCTGTTTTTT
J: TRBJ2-2
V: TRBV27
D: TRBD2
size: NA

CDR3: CATSPGNYGYTF
DNA: TGTGCCACCAGTCCGGGGAACTATGGCTACACCTTC
J: TRBJ1-2
V: TRBV24-1
D: NA
size: NA

CDR3: CASSQDVSRNEQFF
DNA: TGCGCCAGCAGCCAAGATGTGTCTAGGAATGAGCAGTTCTTC
J: TRBJ2-1
V: TRBV4-1
D: NA
size: NA

CDR3: CASSFSVRDGAYEQYF
DNA: TGTGCCAGCAGCTTTAGCGTCCGGGACGGAGCCTACGAGCAGTACTTC
J: TRBJ2-7
V: TRBV7-2
D: NA
size: NA

CDR3: CASGTGAIQNSPLHF
DNA: TGTGCCAGCGGGACAGGGGCCATTCAAAATTCACCCCTCCACTTT
J: TRBJ1-6
V: TRBV5-4
D: TRBD1
size: few

CDR3: CAISVDRAYEQYF
DNA: TGTGCCATCAGTGTCGACAGGGCCTACGAGCAGTACTTC
J: TRBJ2-7
V: TRBV10-3
D: TRBD1
size: NA

CDR3: CASRPEGQPQHF
DNA: TGTGCCAGTAGGCCGGAAGGTCAGCCCCAGCATTTT
J: TRBJ1-5
V: TRBV19
D: NA
size: few

CDR3: CASSSGVGTEAFF
DNA: TGTGCCAGCAGTTCAGGAGTCGGCACTGAAGCTTTCTTT
J: TRBJ1-1
V: TRBV28
D: NA
size: few

CDR3: CAWSVGPTYGYTF
DNA: TGTGCCTGGAGTGTAGGGCCCACCTATGGCTACACCTTC
J: TRBJ1-2
V: TRBV30
D: NA
size: NA

CDR3: CAWSVRGVPASGNTIYF
DNA: TGTGCCTGGAGTGTACGTGGGGTTCCCGCCTCTGGAAACACCATATATTTT
J: TRBJ1-3
V: TRBV30
D: NA
size: NA

CDR3: CAIRSRSSYNEQFF
DNA: TGTGCCATCAGAAGTAGGAGCTCCTACAATGAGCAGTTCTTC
J: TRBJ2-1
V: TRBV10-3
D: NA
size: NA